These 30 T cell receptor beta chains were sequenced from one sample in a study of CD4+ T cells in melanoma. Method: immunoSEQ multiplex PCR; TCRdb's copy keeps in-frame clones and lacks some. The sample contains 14,000 to 15,000 clones, about 60% of which appear only once. The material sequenced was cells from a culture (not recorded whether cultured in vitro). These receptor sequences come from a human donor with melanoma.

The chain uses TRBV10-3 and TRBJ2-3; 15 bases align to TRBD2. The CDR3 is made up of 17 amino acids. V trimming: 6 bases; J trimming: 4 bases; junction bases outside the gene matches: 8. Germline V gives CDR1 ENHRY, CDR2 SYGVKD. CDR3: CAISGGLAGGGPDTQYF. The CDR3 region has the DNA TGTGCCATCAGCGGGGGACTAGCGGGGGGTGGCCCAGATACGCAGTATTTT.

This sequence joins TRBV4-2 and TRBJ2-7; 7 bases line up with TRBD1. Germline CDR1 reads LGHNA; CDR2 reads YNFKEQ. Germline trimming cut 1 base from V and 3 bases from J; bases unmatched to any gene: 9. This CDR3 spans 16 amino acids. This chain's CDR3 is CASSQVAGDRVYEQYF. CDR3 coding DNA: TGTGCCAGCAGCCAAGTGGCCGGGGACAGAGTCTACGAGCAGTACTTC.

The chain has TRBV12-5 and TRBJ1-1; possible D gene TRBD1, 6 bases. The length of the CDR3 is 13 residues. V gave up 2 bases and J gave up 6 bases, with 10 bases separating them. Germline loops: CDR1 LGHNT, CDR2 FRNRAP. The CDR3 protein is CASGLIQGSEAFF. CDR3 nucleotide sequence: TGTGCTAGTGGTTTGATACAGGGCTCTGAAGCTTTCTTT. The variable domain in full, with the rest retrieved from reference TRBV12-5 and TRBJ1-1, is DARVTQTPRHKVTEMGQEVTMRCQPILGHNTVFWYRQTMMQGLELLAYFRNRAPLDDSGMPKDRFSAEMPDATLATLKIQPSEPRDSAVYFCASGLIQGSEAFFGQGTRLTVV.

The rearrangement links TRBV29-1 to TRBJ2-3; D is perhaps TRBD2 (5 bases). The CDR3 contains 12 residues. Germline V gene data show CDR1 as SQVTM and CDR2 as ANQGSEA. CDR3 sequence (DNA): TGCAGTGAGAGGACTTACACAGATACGCAGTATTTT. Translated: CSERTYTDTQYF.

The CDR3, as DNA: TGTGCCTGGAGCTGGGACAGCCGGAACACTGAAGCTTTCTTT. This sequence encodes CAWSWDSRNTEAFF. The rearrangement links TRBV30 to TRBJ1-1; TRBD1 matches 7 bases. Trimming cost V 3 bases and J 1 base; bases outside gene matches: 5. CDR3 size: 14 residues. Germline CDR1 reads GTSNPN; CDR2 reads SVGIG (reference sequence).

The CDR3 DNA reads TGTGCCACCATGGGACAGGGATTTACAGATACGCAGTATTTT. This encodes CATMGQGFTDTQYF. The chain employs TRBV19 and TRBJ2-3, with 9 bases aligning to TRBD1. The CDR3 is made up of 14 amino acids. Germline V gene lookup returns CDR1 LNHDA and CDR2 SQIVND (reference sequence). The junction had 8 bases not matched to a gene; V was cut back by 10 bases and J by 3 bases.

This chain links TRBV4-2 with TRBJ1-6; no reliable D call. The CDR3 contains 14 residues. V was clipped by 1 base and J by 12 bases, with 13 bases between them. CDR1 LGHNA and CDR2 YNFKEQ come from the germline V gene. CDR3 sequence: CASSQGSYDGPLHF. The CDR3, as DNA: TGTGCCAGCAGCCAAGGCAGTTACGACGGACCCCTCCACTTT.

The sample holds a few counts of this clone. This chain joins TRBV9 and TRBJ1-2; D is unresolved. Germline CDR1 is SGDLS and CDR2 is YYNGEE. The CDR3 contains 14 residues. V lost 0 bases, J lost 4 bases, and 10 bases lay in between. The CDR3 nucleotides read TGTGCCAGCAGCGTAGACATTGGTGGCTATGGCTACACCTTC. As protein: CASSVDIGGYGYTF. Full variable domain (rest looked up from reference TRBV9 and TRBJ1-2): DSGVTQTPKHLITATGQRVTLRCSPRSGDLSVYWYQQSLDQGLQFLIQYYNGEERAKGNILERFSAQQFPDLHSELNLSSLELGDSALYFCASSVDIGGYGYTFGSGTRLTVV.

This clone was counted between two and nine times. The V call is TRBV10-1, the J call TRBJ2-1; TRBD2 is a possible D gene (5 bases). From germline, CDR1 is WNHNN and CDR2 SYGVQD (reference sequence). The V gene lost 0 bases and the J gene lost 5 bases, with 8 bases spanning the gap. This CDR3 comprises 14 residues. The CDR3 bases are TGCGCCAGCAGTGAGTCGATGGGAGACAATGAGCAGTTCTTC. Translation: CASSESMGDNEQFF.

This chain joins TRBV30 and TRBJ2-1, with 7 bases aligning to TRBD2. Per germline, CDR1 GTSNPN and CDR2 SVGIG (reference sequence). With 0 bases clipped from V and 4 bases from J, the junction kept 6 bases outside the gene matches. This CDR3 has 15 residues. In nucleotides, the CDR3 is TGTGCCTGGAGTGTACCGCGGGGGAATTACAATGAGCAGTTCTTC. Translating gives CAWSVPRGNYNEQFF.

The J gene is TRBJ1-6, the V gene TRBV10-2, with D tentatively TRBD1 (5 bases). CDR1 WSHSY and CDR2 SAAADI come from the germline V gene. Trimming shortened V by 2 bases and J by 7 bases, and 15 bases separated the two germline ends. This CDR3 comprises 16 residues. The CDR3 coding sequence is TGCGCCAGCAGTGAGGGAAGGGGCACGTCGAATTCACCCCTCCACTTT. Encoded protein: CASSEGRGTSNSPLHF.

The rearrangement uses TRBV29-1 and TRBJ1-1, with a weak D call TRBD1 (6 bases). This CDR3 has 12 amino acids. CDR1 and CDR2 (germline): SQVTM, ANQGSEA. Trimming pared 6 bases from V and 11 bases from J, leaving 19 bases between. The CDR3 DNA follows: TGCAGCGTAGGACAGACAGAATGGGGGGCTTTCTTT. It is translated as CSVGQTEWGAFF.

The V and J genes are TRBV6-6 and TRBJ1-5; D ambiguous. The V gene lost 8 bases and the J gene lost 5 bases, with 7 bases spanning the gap. CDR3 length: 11 amino acids. In germline, CDR1 is MNHNY, CDR2 SVGAGI (reference sequence). The CDR3 sequence is CASGRYQPQHF. CDR3 DNA sequence: TGTGCCAGCGGCAGGTATCAGCCCCAGCATTTT.

The chain carries TRBV18 and TRBJ2-2, with D possibly being TRBD1 (5 bases). CDR1 and CDR2 from the germline V gene are KGHSH and LQKENI. V shed 2 bases and J shed 7 bases, with 11 bases lying between them. This CDR3 has 14 amino acids. CDR3 amino acids: CASSPARAVGELFF. The DNA for the CDR3 is TGTGCCAGCTCACCAGCCAGGGCCGTCGGGGAGCTGTTTTTT.

In this sample, this clone turned up a few times. In nucleotides, the CDR3 is TGCGCCAGCAGCCAGGCCGGGGATATCGGGGAGCTGTTTTTT. Protein product: CASSQAGDIGELFF. The chain links TRBV4-1 to TRBJ2-2; D is possibly TRBD2 (5 bases). V shed 3 bases and J shed 7 bases, with 12 bases lying between them. The CDR3 extends over 14 amino acids. Germline assignment: CDR1 MGHRA and CDR2 YSYEKL.

This clone has just a few counts. The rearrangement joins TRBV7-2 to TRBJ2-7; TRBD2 matches at 8 bases. The J segment lost 6 bases and the V segment lost 5 bases, leaving 9 bases of the junction unmatched. In germline, CDR1 is SGHTA, CDR2 FQGNSA. CDR3 length equals 14 residues. The CDR3 protein is CASSVLAGGGEQYF. The CDR3 nucleotides read TGTGCCAGCAGCGTCTTGGCGGGGGGTGGCGAGCAGTACTTC. Supplemented by reference TRBV7-2 and TRBJ2-7, the full variable domain reads GAGVSQSPSNKVTEKGKDVELRCDPISGHTALYWYRQSLGQGLEFLIYFQGNSAPDKSGLPSDRFSAERTGGSVSTLTIQRTQQEDSAVYLCASSVLAGGGEQYFGPGTRLTVT.

This rearrangement joins TRBV5-6 to TRBJ1-5, with D tentatively TRBD1 (5 bases). Germline values: CDR1 SGHDT, CDR2 YYEEEE. Trimming shortened V by 4 bases and J by 1 base, and 12 bases separated the two germline ends. The CDR3 runs to 15 residues. The CDR3 coding sequence is TGTGCCAGCAGCCGCGGGACTTACAGCAATCAGCCCCAGCATTTT. Encoded protein: CASSRGTYSNQPQHF.

The chain combines TRBV7-6 with TRBJ1-6; D unresolved. The germline CDR1 and CDR2 sequences are SGHVS and FNYEAQ. V was clipped by 5 bases and J by 0 bases, with 5 bases between them. The CDR3 extends over 14 amino acids. The chain's CDR3 is CASSRGSYNSPLHF. The CDR3 DNA sequence: TGTGCCAGCAGCCGGGGCTCCTATAATTCACCCCTCCACTTT.

The chain links TRBV6-1 to TRBJ1-6; the D gene is possibly TRBD1 (6 bases). The V end was cut by 6 bases, the J end by 2 bases, with 11 bases between. The CDR3 runs 15 residues. Germline V lookup: CDR1 MNHNS, CDR2 SASEGT. The CDR3 reads CASSQGRTYNSPLHF. In DNA, the CDR3 is TGTGCCAGCAGCCAGGGGAGGACCTATAATTCACCCCTCCACTTT.

This chain uses TRBV27 with TRBJ1-2; 7 bases align to TRBD1. Per the germline V gene, CDR1 is MNHEY and CDR2 is SMNVEV (reference sequence). The V and J ends lost 3 bases and 8 bases, in that order; junction bases with no gene match: 6. The CDR3 loop spans 13 amino acids. The CDR3 spells CASSFRQGRGYTF. The DNA for the CDR3 is TGTGCCAGCAGTTTCCGACAGGGCCGAGGCTACACCTTC.

This sequence joins TRBV5-4 and TRBJ2-5, with TRBD1 matching over 9 bases. CDR3 length: 16 amino acids. CDR1 is SGHNT, CDR2 YYREEE, per germline (reference sequence). J lost 7 bases, V lost 4 bases, and 14 bases had no gene match. CDR3 DNA sequence: TGTGCCAGCAGCCACGGGCGGGACAGGGTGATGGCGACCCAGTACTTC. Encoded protein: CASSHGRDRVMATQYF.

The rearrangement uses TRBV5-1 and TRBJ2-7; TRBD1 aligns across 9 bases. Unmatched junction bases numbered 3, after V lost 4 bases and J lost 1 base. There are 14 residues in the CDR3. CDR1 is SGHRS, CDR2 YFSETQ, per germline. The CDR3 DNA is TGCGCCAGCAGCGCCGACAGGGGGTCCTACGAGCAGTACTTC. This encodes CASSADRGSYEQYF. Full variable domain (outside the CDR3, taken from reference TRBV5-1 and TRBJ2-7): KAGVTQTPRYLIKTRGQQVTLSCSPISGHRSVSWYQQTPGQGLQFLFEYFSETQRNKGNFPGRFSGRQFSNSRSEMNVSTLELGDSALYLCASSADRGSYEQYFGPGTRLTVT.

In this sample, this clone turned up a few times. This chain joins TRBV29-1 and TRBJ2-2, with 7 nucleotides matching TRBD1. The J segment lost 3 bases and the V segment lost 4 bases, leaving 5 bases of the junction unmatched. The CDR3 sequence is 14 residues long. Germline-derived CDR1 and CDR2 are SQVTM and ANQGSEA. The CDR3 DNA reads TGCAGCGTTGGAAAAACAGGGGACACCGGGGAGCTGTTTTTT. The encoded protein is CSVGKTGDTGELFF.

The rearrangement joins TRBV6-5 to TRBJ1-2; 7 nucleotides line up with TRBD1. Trimming at V came to 0 bases and at J to 11 bases, leaving 15 bases not matched to a gene. Per germline, CDR1 MNHEY and CDR2 SVGAGI. The CDR3 runs 16 residues. CDR3 loop: CASSYSKEGATYTYTF. For the CDR3, the DNA is TGTGCCAGCAGTTACTCGAAAGAGGGGGCCACCTATACATACACCTTC.

This clone has only a few counts. The chain recombines TRBV2 with TRBJ1-1; no firm D call. Germline V gene sequence: CDR1 SNHLY, CDR2 FYNNEI. This CDR3 has 14 amino acids. Trimming left V 4 bases short and J 1 base short, with 10 bases between. Written as DNA, the CDR3 is TGTGCCAGCAGTGGGACCGGCGCGAACACTGAAGCTTTCTTT. This encodes CASSGTGANTEAFF.

The chain couples TRBV11-1 to TRBJ2-3; D is perhaps TRBD2 (6 bases). Trimming pared 5 bases from V and 2 bases from J, leaving 23 bases between. Germline V gives CDR1 SGHAT, CDR2 FQDESV (reference sequence). The CDR3 covers 18 residues. The CDR3 spells CASSHKSPGTGNTDTQYF. The CDR3 nucleotides are TGTGCCAGCAGCCACAAAAGTCCCGGGACTGGAAACACAGATACGCAGTATTTT.

In this sample, this clone turned up once. The chain joins TRBV19 to TRBJ2-3; D perhaps matches TRBD2 (5 bases). In germline, CDR1 is LNHDA, CDR2 SQIVND (reference sequence). Trimming left V 5 bases short and J 0 bases short, with 12 bases between. This CDR3 is built from 15 residues. The CDR3 nucleotides are TGTGCCAGTAGTGTCCCCGGAGGTAGCACAGATACGCAGTATTTT. It encodes CASSVPGGSTDTQYF.

The V call is TRBV9, the J call TRBJ2-3, with D tentatively TRBD2 (6 bases). CDR1 is SGDLS, CDR2 YYNGEE, per germline. The CDR3 extends over 15 amino acids. Trimming stripped 0 bases from V and 1 base from J, with 9 bases between. DNA for the CDR3: TGTGCCAGCAGCGTAGTATCGGGGGGCACAGATACGCAGTATTTT. This codes for CASSVVSGGTDTQYF.

The genes are TRBV6-6 and TRBJ1-2, with TRBD1 matching over 10 bases. The length of the CDR3 is 15 residues. CDR1 is MNHNY and CDR2 is SVGAGI in the germline V gene (reference sequence). The J segment lost 3 bases and the V segment lost 5 bases, leaving 6 bases of the junction unmatched. The DNA for the CDR3 is TGTGCCAGCAGTGGGACAGGGGATCCGGACTATGGCTACACCTTC. Translation gives CASSGTGDPDYGYTF.

This chain links TRBV6-1 with TRBJ1-4, with 7 bases aligning to TRBD1. The CDR3 runs 14 residues. Trimming cost V 2 bases and J 11 bases; bases outside gene matches: 8. Germline CDR1 and CDR2: MNHNS and SASEGT. The CDR3 bases are TGTGCCAGCAGTGAACAGGGGGGGTCGTGGAAACTGTTTTTT. Protein: CASSEQGGSWKLFF.